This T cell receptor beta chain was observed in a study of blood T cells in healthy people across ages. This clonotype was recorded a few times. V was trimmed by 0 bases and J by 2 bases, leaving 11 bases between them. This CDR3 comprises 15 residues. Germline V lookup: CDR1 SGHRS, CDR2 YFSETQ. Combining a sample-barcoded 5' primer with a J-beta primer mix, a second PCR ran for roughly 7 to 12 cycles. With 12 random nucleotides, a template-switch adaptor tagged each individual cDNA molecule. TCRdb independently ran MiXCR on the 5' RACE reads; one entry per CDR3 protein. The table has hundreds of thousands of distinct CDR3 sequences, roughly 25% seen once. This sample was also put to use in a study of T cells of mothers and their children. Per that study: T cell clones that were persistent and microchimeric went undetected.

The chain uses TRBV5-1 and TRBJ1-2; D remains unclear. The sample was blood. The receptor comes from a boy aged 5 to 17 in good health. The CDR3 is CASSLGAAGNYGYTF. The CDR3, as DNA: TGCGCCAGCAGCTTGGGTGCAGCGGGGAACTATGGCTACACCTTC. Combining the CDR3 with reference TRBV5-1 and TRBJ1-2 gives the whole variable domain KAGVTQTPRYLIKTRGQQVTLSCSPISGHRSVSWYQQTPGQGLQFLFEYFSETQRNKGNFPGRFSGRQFSNSRSEMNVSTLELGDSALYLCASSLGAAGNYGYTFGSGTRLTVV.